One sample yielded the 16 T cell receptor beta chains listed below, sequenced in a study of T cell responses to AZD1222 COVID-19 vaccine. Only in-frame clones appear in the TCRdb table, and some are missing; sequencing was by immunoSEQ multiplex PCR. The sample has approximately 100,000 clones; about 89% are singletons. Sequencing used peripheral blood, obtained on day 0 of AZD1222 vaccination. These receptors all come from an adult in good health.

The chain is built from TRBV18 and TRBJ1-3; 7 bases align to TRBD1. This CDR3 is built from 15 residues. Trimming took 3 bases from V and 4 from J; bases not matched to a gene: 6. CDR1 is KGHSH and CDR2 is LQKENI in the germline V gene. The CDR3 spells CASSPGDRVGNTIYF. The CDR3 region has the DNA TGTGCCAGCTCACCGGGGGACAGAGTCGGAAACACCATATATTTT.

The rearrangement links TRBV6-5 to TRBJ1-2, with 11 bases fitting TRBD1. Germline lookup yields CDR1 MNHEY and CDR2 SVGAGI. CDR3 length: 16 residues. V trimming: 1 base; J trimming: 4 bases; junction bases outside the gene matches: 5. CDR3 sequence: CASSYLRTGGSYGYTF. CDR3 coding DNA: TGTGCCAGCAGTTACTTGAGGACAGGGGGCTCCTATGGCTACACCTTC.

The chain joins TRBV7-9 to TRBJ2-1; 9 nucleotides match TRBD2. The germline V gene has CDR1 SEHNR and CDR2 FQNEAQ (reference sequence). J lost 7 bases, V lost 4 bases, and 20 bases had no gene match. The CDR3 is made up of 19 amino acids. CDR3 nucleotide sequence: TGTGCCAGCAGCTCTGGTTCGGGGGGCGCGGGAGGGGTTAGGAATGAGCAGTTCTTC. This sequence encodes CASSSGSGGAGGVRNEQFF.

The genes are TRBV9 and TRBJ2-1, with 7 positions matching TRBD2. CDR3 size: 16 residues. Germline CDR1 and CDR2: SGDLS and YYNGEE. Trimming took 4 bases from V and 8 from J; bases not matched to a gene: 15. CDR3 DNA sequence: TGTGCCAGCAGCTCAACTTCTAGGGGAGGGACGGATGAGCAGTTCTTC. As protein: CASSSTSRGGTDEQFF.

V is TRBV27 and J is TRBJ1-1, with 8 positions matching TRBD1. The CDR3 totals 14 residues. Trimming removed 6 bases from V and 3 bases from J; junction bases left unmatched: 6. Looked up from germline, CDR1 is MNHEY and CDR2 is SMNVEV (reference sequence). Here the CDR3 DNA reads TGTGCCAGCAGCCGACAGGGGTACGACACTGAAGCTTTCTTT. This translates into CASSRQGYDTEAFF.

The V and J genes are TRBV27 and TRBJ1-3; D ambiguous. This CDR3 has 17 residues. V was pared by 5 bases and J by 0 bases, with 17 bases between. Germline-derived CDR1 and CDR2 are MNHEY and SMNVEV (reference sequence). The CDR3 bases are TGTGCCAGCAGTCCCGGGAACAGCAAATCCTCTGGAAACACCATATATTTT. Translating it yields CASSPGNSKSSGNTIYF.

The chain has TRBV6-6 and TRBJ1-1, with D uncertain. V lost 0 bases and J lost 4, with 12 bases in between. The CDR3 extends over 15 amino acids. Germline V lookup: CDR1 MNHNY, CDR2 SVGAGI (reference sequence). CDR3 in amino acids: CASSYSALAGTEAFF. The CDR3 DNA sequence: TGTGCCAGCAGTTACTCTGCGTTGGCGGGCACTGAAGCTTTCTTT.

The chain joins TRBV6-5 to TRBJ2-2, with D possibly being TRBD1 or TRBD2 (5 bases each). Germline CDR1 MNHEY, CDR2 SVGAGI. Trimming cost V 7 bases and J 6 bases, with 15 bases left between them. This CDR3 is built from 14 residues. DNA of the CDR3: TGTGCCAGCACCCCTGAGGGGCTGGCCGGGGAGCTGTTTTTT. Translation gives CASTPEGLAGELFF.

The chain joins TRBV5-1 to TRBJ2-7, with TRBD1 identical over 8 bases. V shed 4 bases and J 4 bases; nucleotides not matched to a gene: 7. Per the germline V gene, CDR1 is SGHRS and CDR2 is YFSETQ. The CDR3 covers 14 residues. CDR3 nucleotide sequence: TGCGCCAGCAGCCCTGGACAGGGAGAGTACGAGCAGTACTTC. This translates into CASSPGQGEYEQYF.

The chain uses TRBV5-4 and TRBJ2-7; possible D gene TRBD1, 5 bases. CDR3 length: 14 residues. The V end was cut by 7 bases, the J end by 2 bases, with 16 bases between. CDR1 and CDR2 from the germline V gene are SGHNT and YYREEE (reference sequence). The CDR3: CASRTLANPYEQYF. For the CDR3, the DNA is TGTGCCAGCCGGACACTCGCCAACCCCTACGAGCAGTACTTC.

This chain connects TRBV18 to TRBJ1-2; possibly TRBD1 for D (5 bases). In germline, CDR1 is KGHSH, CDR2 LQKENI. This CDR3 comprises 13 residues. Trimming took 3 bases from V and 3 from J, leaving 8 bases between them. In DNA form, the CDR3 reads TGTGCCAGCTCACCGCTGGGGGACTATGGCTACACCTTC. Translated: CASSPLGDYGYTF.

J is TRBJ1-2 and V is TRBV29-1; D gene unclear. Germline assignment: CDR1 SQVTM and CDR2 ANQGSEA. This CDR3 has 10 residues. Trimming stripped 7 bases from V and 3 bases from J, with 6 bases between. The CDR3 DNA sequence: TGCAGCGGGGGTGACTATGGCTACACCTTC. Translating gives CSGGDYGYTF.

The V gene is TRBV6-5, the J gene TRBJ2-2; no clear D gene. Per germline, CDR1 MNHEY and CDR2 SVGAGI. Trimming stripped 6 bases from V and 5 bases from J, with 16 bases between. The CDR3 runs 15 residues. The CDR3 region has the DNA TGTGCCAGCAGGCCCGACACGACGAGGACCGGGGAGCTGTTTTTT. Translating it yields CASRPDTTRTGELFF.

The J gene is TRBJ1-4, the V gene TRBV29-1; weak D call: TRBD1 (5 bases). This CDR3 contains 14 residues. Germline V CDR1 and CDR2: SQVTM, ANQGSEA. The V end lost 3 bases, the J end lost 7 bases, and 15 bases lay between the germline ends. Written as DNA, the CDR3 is TGCAGCGTTGACGGGGGATTGTCGACTGAAAAACTGTTTTTT. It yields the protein CSVDGGLSTEKLFF. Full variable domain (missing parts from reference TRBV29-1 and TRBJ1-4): SAVISQKPSRDICQRGTSLTIQCQVDSQVTMMFWYRQQPGQSLTLIATANQGSEATYESGFVIDKFPISRPNLTFSTLTVSNMSPEDSSIYLCSVDGGLSTEKLFFGSGTQLSVL.

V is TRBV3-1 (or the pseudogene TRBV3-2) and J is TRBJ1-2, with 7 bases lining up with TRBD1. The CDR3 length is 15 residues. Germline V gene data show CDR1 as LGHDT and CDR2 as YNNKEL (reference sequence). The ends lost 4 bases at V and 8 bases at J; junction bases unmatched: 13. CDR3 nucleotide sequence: TGTGCCAGCAGCCCCTATATTACAGGGGTAGAGGGCTACACCTTC. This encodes CASSPYITGVEGYTF.

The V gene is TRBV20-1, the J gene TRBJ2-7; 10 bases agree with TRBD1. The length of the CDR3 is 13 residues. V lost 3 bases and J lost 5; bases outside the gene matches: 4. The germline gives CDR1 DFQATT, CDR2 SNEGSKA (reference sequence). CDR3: CSASRDRGDEQYF. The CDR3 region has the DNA TGCAGTGCTAGTCGGGACAGGGGAGACGAGCAGTACTTC.